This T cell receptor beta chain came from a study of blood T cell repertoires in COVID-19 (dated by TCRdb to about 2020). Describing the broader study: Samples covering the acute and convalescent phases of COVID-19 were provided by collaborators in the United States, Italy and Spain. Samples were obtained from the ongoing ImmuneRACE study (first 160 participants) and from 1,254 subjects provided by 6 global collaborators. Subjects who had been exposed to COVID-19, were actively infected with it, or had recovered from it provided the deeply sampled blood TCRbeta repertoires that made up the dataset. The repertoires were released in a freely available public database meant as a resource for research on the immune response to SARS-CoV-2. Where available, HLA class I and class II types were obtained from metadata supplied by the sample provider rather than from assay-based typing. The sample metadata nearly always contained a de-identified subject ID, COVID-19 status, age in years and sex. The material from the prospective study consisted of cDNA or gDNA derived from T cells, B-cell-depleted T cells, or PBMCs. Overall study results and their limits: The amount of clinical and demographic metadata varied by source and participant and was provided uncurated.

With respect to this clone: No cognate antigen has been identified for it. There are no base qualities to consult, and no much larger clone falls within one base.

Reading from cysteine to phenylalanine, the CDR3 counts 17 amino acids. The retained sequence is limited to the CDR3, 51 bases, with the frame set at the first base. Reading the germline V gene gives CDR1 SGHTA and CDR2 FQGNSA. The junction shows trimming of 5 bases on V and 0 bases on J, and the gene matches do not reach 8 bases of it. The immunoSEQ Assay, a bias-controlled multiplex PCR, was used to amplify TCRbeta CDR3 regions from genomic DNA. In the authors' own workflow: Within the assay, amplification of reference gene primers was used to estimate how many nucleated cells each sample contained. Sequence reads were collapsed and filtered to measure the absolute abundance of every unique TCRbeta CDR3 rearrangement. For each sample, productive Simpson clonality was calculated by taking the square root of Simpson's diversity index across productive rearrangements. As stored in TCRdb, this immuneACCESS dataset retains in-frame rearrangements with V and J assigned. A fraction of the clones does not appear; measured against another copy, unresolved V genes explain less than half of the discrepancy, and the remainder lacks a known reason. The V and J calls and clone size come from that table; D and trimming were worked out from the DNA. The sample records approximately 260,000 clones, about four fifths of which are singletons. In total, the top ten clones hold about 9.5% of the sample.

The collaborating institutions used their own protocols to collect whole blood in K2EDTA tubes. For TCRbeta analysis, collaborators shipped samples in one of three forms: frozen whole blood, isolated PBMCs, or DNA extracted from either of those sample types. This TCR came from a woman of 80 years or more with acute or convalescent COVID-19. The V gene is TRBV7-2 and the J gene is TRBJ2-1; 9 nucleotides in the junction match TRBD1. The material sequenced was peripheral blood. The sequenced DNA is TGTGCCAGCAGCGCCCGGGACAGGGCATACTCCTACAATGAGCAGTTCTTC. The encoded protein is CASSARDRAYSYNEQFF.